Listed below are T cell receptor beta chains from one sample, sequenced in a study of blood T cell repertoires in COVID-19. Sequencing was performed with immunoSEQ multiplex PCR; in TCRdb, only in-frame clones are kept and a portion is missing. The profile shows some 180,000 clones, 85% to 90% of them singletons. The specimen sequenced was PBMCs or T cells enriched from blood (not recorded which). These receptors were obtained from a woman aged 40 to 49 in a cohort exposed to, infected with or recovered from COVID-19 (not recorded which). The CDR3 runs from the conserved cysteine through the conserved F or W. A D gene is named only where the DNA matches it firmly. Clone sizes are given selectively: once, few, many, or a class where the clone is expanded.

j_call v_call d_call clone_size cdr3_aa cdr3_nt
TRBJ2-5 TRBV5-1 TRBD2 . CASSLAGTSLMGETQYF TGCGCCAGCAGCCTCGCAGGGACTAGTTTGATGGGAGAGACCCAGTACTTC
TRBJ2-7 TRBV15 TRBD1 . CATSRDIGTGREQYF TGTGCCACCAGCAGAGATATAGGGACAGGGCGGGAGCAGTACTTC
TRBJ2-2 TRBV7-2 . . CASSLAAGDTGELFF TGTGCCAGCAGCTTAGCGGCAGGGGACACCGGGGAGCTGTTTTTT
TRBJ1-1 TRBV4-3 . . CASSPTPGSRLNTEAFF TGCGCCAGCAGCCCCACTCCCGGGTCGCGGTTGAACACTGAAGCTTTCTTT
TRBJ1-2 TRBV13 TRBD1 . CASSLNTGVGYTF TGTGCCAGCAGCTTAAACACAGGGGTGGGCTACACCTTC
TRBJ1-1 TRBV27 . . CASRPGVRNTEAFF TGTGCCAGCCGCCCAGGGGTCAGGAACACTGAAGCTTTCTTT
TRBJ2-5 TRBV7-9 TRBD2 once CASREGGSSGRFQETQYF TGTGCCAGCAGAGAAGGCGGGAGTAGCGGGAGGTTTCAAGAGACCCAGTACTTC
TRBJ1-2 TRBV27 . . CASSLGYQGRGYGYTF TGTGCCAGCAGTTTAGGGTATCAGGGTCGCGGCTATGGCTACACCTTC
TRBJ2-5 TRBV3-1/TRBV3-2 TRBD2 . CASSRALAGRQETQYF TGTGCCAGCAGCCGCGCGCTAGCGGGCAGACAAGAGACCCAGTACTTC
TRBJ1-4 TRBV5-4 TRBD1 . CASSAGTGGRSEKLFF TGTGCCAGCAGCGCGGGGACAGGGGGGAGGAGTGAAAAACTGTTTTTT
TRBJ2-5 TRBV6-9 TRBD1 once CASTYRGQETQYF TGTGCCAGCACTTACAGGGGCCAAGAGACCCAGTACTTC
TRBJ1-6 TRBV11-3 TRBD1 . CASSLFAGTEGSPLHF TGTGCCAGCAGCTTGTTCGCCGGGACAGAGGGTTCACCCCTCCACTTT
TRBJ1-2 TRBV10-3 TRBD1 . CAISEDRGGGYTF TGTGCCATCAGTGAGGACAGGGGAGGTGGCTACACCTTC
TRBJ2-2 TRBV9 TRBD2 . CASSSHRTSGTNTGELFF TGTGCCAGCAGCTCCCATCGGACTAGCGGGACGAACACCGGGGAGCTGTTTTTT
TRBJ1-2 TRBV3-1/TRBV3-2 TRBD1 once CASSPSTGGGYGYTF TGTGCCAGCAGCCCATCCACAGGGGGCGGCTATGGCTACACCTTC
TRBJ2-3 TRBV5-1 TRBD1 . CASSLARQGADTQYF TGCGCCAGCAGCTTGGCGCGACAGGGGGCAGATACGCAGTATTTT
TRBJ1-1 TRBV18 . . CASSPLAGRTEAFF TGTGCCAGCTCACCGCTGGCAGGGCGCACTGAAGCTTTCTTT